This TCR beta chain emerged from a study of beta chain features in type 1 diabetes. The authors took one heparinised blood draw, averaging about 110 mL, from each donor. The isolated RNA, all of it, was reverse transcribed, so expressed TCRB transcripts were what got sequenced. Mean read depth for naive, central memory and regulatory T cell samples was around 3.8 million reads. Clones were read by immunoSEQ multiplex PCR, and TCRdb kept only the in-frame ones, dropping some. The sample includes about 320,000 clones, around 15% seen only once; the top ten take roughly 6.7%. This clone was detected a few times. Antigen specificity is unknown. Looked up from germline, CDR1 is SGHAT and CDR2 is FQNNGV. Trimming cost V 0 bases and J 5 bases, with 19 bases left between them. There are 17 residues in the CDR3. Whole-study findings and limits: People with Type 1 diabetes carried modestly yet significantly shorter TCRB CDR3s in all four CD4+ subsets. Any HLA type influence on TCRB rearrangement was left unresolved here.

Sequencing was carried out using central memory CD4+ T cells from blood. V and J are TRBV11-2 and TRBJ1-2; TRBD1 is a possible D gene (6 bases). This receptor was taken from a man aged 25-45 years in good health. The CDR3: CASSLDGESLRGYGYTF. In nucleotides, the CDR3 is TGTGCCAGCAGCTTAGATGGGGAGAGTTTGAGGGGGTATGGCTACACCTTC.